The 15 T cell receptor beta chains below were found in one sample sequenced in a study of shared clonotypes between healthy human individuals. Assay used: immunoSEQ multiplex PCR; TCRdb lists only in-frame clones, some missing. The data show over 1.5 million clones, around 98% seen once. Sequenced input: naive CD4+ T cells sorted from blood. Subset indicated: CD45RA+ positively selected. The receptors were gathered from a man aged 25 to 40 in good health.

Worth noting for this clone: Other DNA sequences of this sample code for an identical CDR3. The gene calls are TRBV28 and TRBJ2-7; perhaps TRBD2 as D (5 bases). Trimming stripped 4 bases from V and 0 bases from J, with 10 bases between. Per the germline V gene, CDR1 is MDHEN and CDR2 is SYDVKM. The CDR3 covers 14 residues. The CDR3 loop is CASSYSVSSYEQYF. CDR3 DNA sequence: TGTGCCAGCAGTTATAGCGTGAGCTCCTACGAGCAGTACTTC.

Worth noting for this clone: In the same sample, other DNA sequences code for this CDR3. The CDR3 region is CASSLEGRGTEAFF. The CDR3 region has the DNA TGCGCCAGCAGCTTGGAAGGGCGAGGAACTGAAGCTTTCTTT. The rearrangement links TRBV5-1 to TRBJ1-1; D gene unclear. This CDR3 has 14 amino acids. Germline V gene lookup returns CDR1 SGHRS and CDR2 YFSETQ. Deletions cut 0 bases from V and 5 bases from J, with 11 bases between.

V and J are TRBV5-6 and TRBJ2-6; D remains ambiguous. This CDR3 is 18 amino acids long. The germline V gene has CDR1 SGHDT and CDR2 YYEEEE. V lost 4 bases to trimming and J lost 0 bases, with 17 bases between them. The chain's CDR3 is CASSPVLGLGSGANVLTF. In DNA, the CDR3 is TGTGCCAGCAGCCCCGTTCTGGGTTTGGGCTCTGGGGCCAACGTCCTGACTTTC.

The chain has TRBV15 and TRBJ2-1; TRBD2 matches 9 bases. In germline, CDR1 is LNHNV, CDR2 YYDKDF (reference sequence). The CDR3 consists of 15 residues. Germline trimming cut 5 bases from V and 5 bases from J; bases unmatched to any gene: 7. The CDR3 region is CATSPSGVRNNEQFF. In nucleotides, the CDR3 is TGTGCCACCAGCCCTAGCGGGGTCCGGAACAATGAGCAGTTCTTC.

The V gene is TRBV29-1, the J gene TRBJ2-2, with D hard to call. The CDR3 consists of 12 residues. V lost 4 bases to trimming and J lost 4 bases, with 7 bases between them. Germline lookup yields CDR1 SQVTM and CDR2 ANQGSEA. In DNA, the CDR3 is TGCAGCGTTGGAAAGGCCACCGGGGAGCTGTTTTTT. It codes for CSVGKATGELFF.

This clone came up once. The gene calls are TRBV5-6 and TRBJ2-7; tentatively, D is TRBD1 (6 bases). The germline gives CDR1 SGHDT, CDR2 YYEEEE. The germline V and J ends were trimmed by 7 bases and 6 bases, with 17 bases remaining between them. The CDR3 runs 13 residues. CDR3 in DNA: TGTGCCAGCGCGACAGGTTTTTCGGCCGAGCAGTACTTC. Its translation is CASATGFSAEQYF.

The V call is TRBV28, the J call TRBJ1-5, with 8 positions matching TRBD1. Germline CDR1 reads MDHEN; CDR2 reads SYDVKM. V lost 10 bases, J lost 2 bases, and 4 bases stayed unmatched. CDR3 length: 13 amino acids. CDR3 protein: CATQTGGNQPQHF. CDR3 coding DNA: TGTGCCACCCAGACAGGGGGCAATCAGCCCCAGCATTTT.

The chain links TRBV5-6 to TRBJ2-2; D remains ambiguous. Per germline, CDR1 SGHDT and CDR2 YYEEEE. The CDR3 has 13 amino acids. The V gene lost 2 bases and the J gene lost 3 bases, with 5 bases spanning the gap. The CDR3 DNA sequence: TGTGCCAGCAGCTTAAAGGACACCGGGGAGCTGTTTTTT. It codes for CASSLKDTGELFF.

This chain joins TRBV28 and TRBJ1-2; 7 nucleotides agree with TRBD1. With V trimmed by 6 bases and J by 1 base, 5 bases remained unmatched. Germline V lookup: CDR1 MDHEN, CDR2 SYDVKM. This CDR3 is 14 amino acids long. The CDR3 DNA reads TGTGCCAGCAGCGGGACAGTTCGTAACTATGGCTACACCTTC. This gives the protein CASSGTVRNYGYTF.

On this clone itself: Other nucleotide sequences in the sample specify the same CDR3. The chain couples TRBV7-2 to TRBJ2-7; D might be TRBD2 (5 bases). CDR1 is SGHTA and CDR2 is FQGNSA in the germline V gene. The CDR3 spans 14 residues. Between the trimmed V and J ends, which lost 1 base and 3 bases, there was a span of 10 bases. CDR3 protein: CASSLGASSYEQYF. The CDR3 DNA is TGTGCCAGCAGCTTAGGGGCTAGCAGCTACGAGCAGTACTTC.

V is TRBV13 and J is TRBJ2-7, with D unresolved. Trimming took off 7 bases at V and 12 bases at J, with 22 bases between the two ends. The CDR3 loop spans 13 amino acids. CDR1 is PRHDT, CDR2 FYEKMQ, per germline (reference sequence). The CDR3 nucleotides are TGTGCCAGCAACTTTATGGGGAAACCGACTCGGTACTTC. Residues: CASNFMGKPTRYF.

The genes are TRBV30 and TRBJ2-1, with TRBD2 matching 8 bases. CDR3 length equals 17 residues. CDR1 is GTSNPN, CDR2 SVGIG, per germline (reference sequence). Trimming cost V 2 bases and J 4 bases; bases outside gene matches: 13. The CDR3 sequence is CAWSFTGPSGPYNEQFF. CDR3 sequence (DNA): TGTGCCTGGAGTTTCACCGGCCCTAGCGGGCCGTACAATGAGCAGTTCTTC.

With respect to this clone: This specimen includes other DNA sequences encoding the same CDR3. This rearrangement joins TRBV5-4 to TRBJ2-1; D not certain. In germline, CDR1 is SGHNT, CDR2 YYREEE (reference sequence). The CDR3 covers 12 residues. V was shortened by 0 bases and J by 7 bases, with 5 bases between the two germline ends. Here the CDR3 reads CASSLEGNEQFF. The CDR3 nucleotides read TGTGCCAGCAGCTTGGAAGGAAATGAGCAGTTCTTC.

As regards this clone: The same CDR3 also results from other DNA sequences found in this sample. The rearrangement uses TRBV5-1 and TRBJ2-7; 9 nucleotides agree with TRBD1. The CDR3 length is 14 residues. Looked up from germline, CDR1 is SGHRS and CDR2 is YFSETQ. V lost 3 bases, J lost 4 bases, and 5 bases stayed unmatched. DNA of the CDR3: TGCGCCAGCAGCTCAGGACAGGGGAGATACGAGCAGTACTTC. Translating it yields CASSSGQGRYEQYF.

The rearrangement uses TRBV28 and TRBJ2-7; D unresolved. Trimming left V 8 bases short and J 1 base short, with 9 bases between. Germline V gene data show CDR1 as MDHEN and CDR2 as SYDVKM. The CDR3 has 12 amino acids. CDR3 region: CASQTVSYEQYF. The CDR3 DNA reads TGTGCCAGCCAGACCGTGTCCTACGAGCAGTACTTC.